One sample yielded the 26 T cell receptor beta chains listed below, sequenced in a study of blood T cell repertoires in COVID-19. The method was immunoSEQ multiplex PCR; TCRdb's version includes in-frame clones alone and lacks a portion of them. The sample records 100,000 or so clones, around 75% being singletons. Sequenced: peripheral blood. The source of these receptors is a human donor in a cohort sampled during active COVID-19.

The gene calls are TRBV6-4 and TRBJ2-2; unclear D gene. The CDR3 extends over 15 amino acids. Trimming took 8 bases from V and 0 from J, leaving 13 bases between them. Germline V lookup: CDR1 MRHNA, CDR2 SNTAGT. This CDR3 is CASRRTGANTGELFF. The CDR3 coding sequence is TGTGCCAGCCGCCGAACCGGAGCGAACACCGGGGAGCTGTTTTTT.

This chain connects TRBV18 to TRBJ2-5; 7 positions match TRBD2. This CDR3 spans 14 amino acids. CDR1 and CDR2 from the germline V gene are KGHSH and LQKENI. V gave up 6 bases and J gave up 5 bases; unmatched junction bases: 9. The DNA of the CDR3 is TGTGCCAGCTCCCCCCAGACTAGCCCCGAGACCCAGTACTTC. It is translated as CASSPQTSPETQYF.

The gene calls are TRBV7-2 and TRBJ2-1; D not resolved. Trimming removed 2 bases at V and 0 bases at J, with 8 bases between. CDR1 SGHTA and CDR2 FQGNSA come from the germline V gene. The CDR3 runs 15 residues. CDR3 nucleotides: TGTGCCAGCAGCTTATCCCCGAGCTCCTACAATGAGCAGTTCTTC. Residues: CASSLSPSSYNEQFF. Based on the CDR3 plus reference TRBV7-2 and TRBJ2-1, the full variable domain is GAGVSQSPSNKVTEKGKDVELRCDPISGHTALYWYRQSLGQGLEFLIYFQGNSAPDKSGLPSDRFSAERTGGSVSTLTIQRTQQEDSAVYLCASSLSPSSYNEQFFGPGTRLTVL.

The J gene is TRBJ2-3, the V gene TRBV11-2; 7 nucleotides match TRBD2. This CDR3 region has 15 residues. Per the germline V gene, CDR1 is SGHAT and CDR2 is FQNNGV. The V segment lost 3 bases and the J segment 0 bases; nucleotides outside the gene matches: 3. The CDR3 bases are TGTGCCAGCAGCTTGGCTAGCGGTAGCACAGATACGCAGTATTTT. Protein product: CASSLASGSTDTQYF.

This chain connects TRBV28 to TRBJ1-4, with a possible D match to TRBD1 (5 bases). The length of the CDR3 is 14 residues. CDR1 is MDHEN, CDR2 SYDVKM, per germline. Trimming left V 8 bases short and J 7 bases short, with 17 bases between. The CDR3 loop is CASLSGGEVEKLFF. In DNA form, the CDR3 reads TGTGCCAGCCTCTCTGGGGGGGAAGTTGAAAAACTGTTTTTT.

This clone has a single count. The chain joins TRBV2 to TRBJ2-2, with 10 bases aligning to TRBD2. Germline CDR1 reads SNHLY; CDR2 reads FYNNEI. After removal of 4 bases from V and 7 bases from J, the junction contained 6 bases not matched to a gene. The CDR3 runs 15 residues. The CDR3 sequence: CASSVLAGEIGELFF. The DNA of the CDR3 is TGTGCCAGCAGTGTTCTAGCGGGAGAGATCGGGGAGCTGTTTTTT.

Here the CDR3 reads CASSLVTGSYGYTF. For the CDR3, the DNA is TGTGCCAGCAGCTTAGTGACCGGGTCCTATGGCTACACCTTC. The rearrangement links TRBV7-2 to TRBJ1-2; D gene uncertain. V was cut by 1 base and J by 4 bases, with 10 bases left in between. CDR3 size: 14 residues. Germline V gene sequence: CDR1 SGHTA, CDR2 FQGNSA.

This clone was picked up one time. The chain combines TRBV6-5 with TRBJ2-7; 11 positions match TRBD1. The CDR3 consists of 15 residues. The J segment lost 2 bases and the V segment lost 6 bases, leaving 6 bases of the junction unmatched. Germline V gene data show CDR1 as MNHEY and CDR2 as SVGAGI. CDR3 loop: CASRNPGQGAYEQYF. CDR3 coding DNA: TGTGCCAGCAGGAATCCGGGACAGGGGGCCTACGAGCAGTACTTC.

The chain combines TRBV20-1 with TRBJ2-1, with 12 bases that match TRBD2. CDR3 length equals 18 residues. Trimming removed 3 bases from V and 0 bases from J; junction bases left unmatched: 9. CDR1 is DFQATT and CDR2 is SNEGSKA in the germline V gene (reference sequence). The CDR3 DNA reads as TGCAGTGCTAGTTTTTGGCTAGCGGGGGGGAGCTCCTACAATGAGCAGTTCTTC. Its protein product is CSASFWLAGGSSYNEQFF.

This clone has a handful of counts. This CDR3 reads CASSLGGFTSGRIYEQYF. The DNA for the CDR3 is TGTGCCAGCAGCTTGGGAGGGTTTACTAGCGGGAGAATATACGAGCAGTACTTC. V is TRBV5-6 and J is TRBJ2-7, with 11 bases that match TRBD2. CDR3 size: 18 residues. Per the germline V gene, CDR1 is SGHDT and CDR2 is YYEEEE. The V segment lost 0 bases and the J segment 4 bases; nucleotides outside the gene matches: 12. Looking up the rest from reference TRBV5-6 and TRBJ2-7 gives the full variable domain: DAGVTQSPTHLIKTRGQQVTLRCSPKSGHDTVSWYQQALGQGPQFIFQYYEEEERQRGNFPDRFSGHQFPNYSSELNVNALLLGDSALYLCASSLGGFTSGRIYEQYFGPGTRLTVT.

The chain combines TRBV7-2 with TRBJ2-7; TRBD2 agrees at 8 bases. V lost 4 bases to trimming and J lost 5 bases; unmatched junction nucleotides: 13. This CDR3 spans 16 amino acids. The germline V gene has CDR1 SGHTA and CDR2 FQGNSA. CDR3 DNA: TGTGCCAGCAGCTCAAACCCCCTAGCGGGTGGCGACGAGCAGTACTTC. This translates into CASSSNPLAGGDEQYF. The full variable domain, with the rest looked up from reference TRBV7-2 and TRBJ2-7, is GAGVSQSPSNKVTEKGKDVELRCDPISGHTALYWYRQSLGQGLEFLIYFQGNSAPDKSGLPSDRFSAERTGGSVSTLTIQRTQQEDSAVYLCASSSNPLAGGDEQYFGPGTRLTVT.

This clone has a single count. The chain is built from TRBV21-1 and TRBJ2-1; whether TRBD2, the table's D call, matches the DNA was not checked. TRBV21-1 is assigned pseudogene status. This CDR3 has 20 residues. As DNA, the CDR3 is TGTGCCAGCAGCAAAGGCCGCGTCGGGATAGCGGGGGATTTATACAATGAGCAGTTCTTC. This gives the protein CASSKGRVGIAGDLYNEQFF.

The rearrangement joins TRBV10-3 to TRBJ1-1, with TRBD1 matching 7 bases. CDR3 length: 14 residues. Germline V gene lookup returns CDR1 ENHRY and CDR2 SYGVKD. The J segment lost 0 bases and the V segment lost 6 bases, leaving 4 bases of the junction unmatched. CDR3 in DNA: TGTGCCATCAGCCGGGACAGCTTGAACACTGAAGCTTTCTTT. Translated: CAISRDSLNTEAFF.

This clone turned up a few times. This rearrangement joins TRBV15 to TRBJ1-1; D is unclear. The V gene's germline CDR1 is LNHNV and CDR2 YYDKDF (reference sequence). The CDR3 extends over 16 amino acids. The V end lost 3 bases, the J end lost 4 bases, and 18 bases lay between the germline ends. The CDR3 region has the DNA TGTGCCACCAGCAGCGCCCAGAGGGCCTGGGGCACTGAAGCTTTCTTT. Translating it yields CATSSAQRAWGTEAFF.

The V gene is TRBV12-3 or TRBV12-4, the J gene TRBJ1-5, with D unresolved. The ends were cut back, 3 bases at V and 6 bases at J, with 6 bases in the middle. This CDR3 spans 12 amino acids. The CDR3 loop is CASSFPGQPQHF. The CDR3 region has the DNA TGTGCCAGCAGTTTCCCGGGTCAGCCCCAGCATTTT.

The chain's CDR3 is CASSVQGPGAFF. CDR3 in DNA: TGTGCCAGTAGTGTACAGGGTCCCGGGGCTTTCTTT. This chain joins TRBV19 and TRBJ1-1, with D perhaps TRBD1 (6 bases). The CDR3 runs to 12 residues. Germline lookup yields CDR1 LNHDA and CDR2 SQIVND (reference sequence). V was trimmed by 5 bases and J by 11 bases, leaving 15 bases between them.

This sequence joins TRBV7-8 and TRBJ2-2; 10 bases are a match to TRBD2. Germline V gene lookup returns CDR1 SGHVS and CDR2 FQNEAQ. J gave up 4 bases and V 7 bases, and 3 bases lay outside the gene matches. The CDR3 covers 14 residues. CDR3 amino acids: CASNRLAGTGELFF. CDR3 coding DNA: TGTGCCAGCAACCGACTAGCGGGCACCGGGGAGCTGTTTTTT.

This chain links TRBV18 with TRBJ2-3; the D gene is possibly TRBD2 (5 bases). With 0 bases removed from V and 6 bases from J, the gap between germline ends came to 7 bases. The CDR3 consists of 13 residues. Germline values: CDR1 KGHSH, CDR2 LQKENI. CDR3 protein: CASSPPPGDTQYF. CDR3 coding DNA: TGTGCCAGCTCACCACCGCCGGGGGATACGCAGTATTTT.

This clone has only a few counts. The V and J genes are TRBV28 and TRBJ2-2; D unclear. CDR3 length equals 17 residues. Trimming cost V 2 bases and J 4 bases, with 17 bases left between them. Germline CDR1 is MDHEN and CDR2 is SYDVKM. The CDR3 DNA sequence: TGTGCCAGCAGTTTAGGCGGCTCCGCCGGATTCACCGGGGAGCTGTTTTTT. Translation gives CASSLGGSAGFTGELFF. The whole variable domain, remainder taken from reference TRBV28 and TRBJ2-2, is DVKVTQSSRYLVKRTGEKVFLECVQDMDHENMFWYRQDPGLGLRLIYFSYDVKMKEKGDIPEGYSVSREKKERFSLILESASTNQTSMYLCASSLGGSAGFTGELFFGEGSRLTVL.

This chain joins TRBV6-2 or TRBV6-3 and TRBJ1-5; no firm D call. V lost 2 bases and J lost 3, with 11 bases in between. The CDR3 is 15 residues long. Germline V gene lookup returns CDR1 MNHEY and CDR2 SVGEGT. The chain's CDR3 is CASSYHPGNNQPQHF. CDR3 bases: TGTGCCAGCAGTTACCACCCGGGGAACAATCAGCCCCAGCATTTT.

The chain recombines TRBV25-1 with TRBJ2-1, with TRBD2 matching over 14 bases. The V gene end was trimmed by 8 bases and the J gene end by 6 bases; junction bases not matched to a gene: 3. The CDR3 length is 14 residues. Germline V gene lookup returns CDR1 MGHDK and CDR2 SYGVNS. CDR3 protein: CASGTSGSFNEQFF. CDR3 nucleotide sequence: TGTGCCAGCGGGACTAGCGGGAGCTTCAATGAGCAGTTCTTC. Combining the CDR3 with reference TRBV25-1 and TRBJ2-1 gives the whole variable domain EADIYQTPRYLVIGTGKKITLECSQTMGHDKMYWYQQDPGMELHLIHYSYGVNSTEKGDLSSESTVSRIRTEHFPLTLESARPSHTSQYLCASGTSGSFNEQFFGPGTRLTVL.

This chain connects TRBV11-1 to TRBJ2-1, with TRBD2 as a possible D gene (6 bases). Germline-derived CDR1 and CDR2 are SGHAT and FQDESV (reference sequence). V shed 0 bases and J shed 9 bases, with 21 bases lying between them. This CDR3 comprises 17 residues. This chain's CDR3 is CASSLAGGELFSAEQFF. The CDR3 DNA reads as TGTGCCAGCAGCTTAGCGGGGGGAGAGCTATTTAGCGCTGAGCAGTTCTTC.

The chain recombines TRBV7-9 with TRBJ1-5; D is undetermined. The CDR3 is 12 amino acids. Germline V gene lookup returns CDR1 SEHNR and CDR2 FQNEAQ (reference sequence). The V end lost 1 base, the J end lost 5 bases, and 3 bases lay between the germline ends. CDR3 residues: CASSLVDQPQHF. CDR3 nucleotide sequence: TGTGCCAGCAGCTTAGTCGATCAGCCCCAGCATTTT.

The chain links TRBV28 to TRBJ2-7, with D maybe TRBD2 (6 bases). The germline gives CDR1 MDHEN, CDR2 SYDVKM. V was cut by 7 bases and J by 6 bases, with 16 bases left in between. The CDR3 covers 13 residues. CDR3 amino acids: CASMAGFQGEQYF. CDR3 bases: TGTGCCAGCATGGCGGGGTTCCAAGGCGAGCAGTACTTC.

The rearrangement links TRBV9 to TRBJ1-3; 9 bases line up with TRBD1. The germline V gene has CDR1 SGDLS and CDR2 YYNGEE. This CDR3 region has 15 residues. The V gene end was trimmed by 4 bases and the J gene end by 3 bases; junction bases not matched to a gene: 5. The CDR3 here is CASSQHRGLGNTIYF. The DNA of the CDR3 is TGTGCCAGCAGCCAGCACAGGGGGCTTGGAAACACCATATATTTT.

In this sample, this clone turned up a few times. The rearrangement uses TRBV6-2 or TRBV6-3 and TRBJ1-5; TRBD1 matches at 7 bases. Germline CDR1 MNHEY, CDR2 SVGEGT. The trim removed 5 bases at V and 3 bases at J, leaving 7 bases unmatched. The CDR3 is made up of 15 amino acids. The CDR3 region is CASSTRDRHNQPQHF. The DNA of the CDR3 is TGTGCCAGCAGTACCCGGGACAGACACAATCAGCCCCAGCATTTT.